The rows below give T cell receptor beta chains drawn from one sample of a study of T cells in Graves' hyperthyroidism and ophthalmopathy. TCRdb ran MiXCR on the multiplex PCR reads and lists one entry per CDR3 protein. The profile shows 480,000 or so distinct CDR3 sequences, 46% of them singletons. Specimen: peripheral blood or thyroid tissue (not recorded which). Receptors originate from an adult woman with Graves' disease, either hyperthyroidism or ophthalmopathy (not recorded which). CDR3s include the opening cysteine and the closing phenylalanine or tryptophan. The D gene is left open where the match is weak. The size of a clone is reported for some rows only, either as once, few or many, or as a class for expanded clones.

v_call: TRBV5-1; j_call: TRBJ1-3; d_call: .; clone_size: .; cdr3_nt: TGCGCCAGCAGCCTGGCCAGCTACTCTGGAAACACCATATATTTT; cdr3_aa: CASSLASYSGNTIYF
v_call: TRBV4-1; j_call: TRBJ2-3; d_call: .; clone_size: many; cdr3_nt: TGCGCCAGCAGCCAAGATCCGAACACAGATACGCAGTATTTT; cdr3_aa: CASSQDPNTDTQYF
v_call: TRBV5-4; j_call: TRBJ2-6; d_call: .; clone_size: once; cdr3_nt: TGTGCCAGCAGCTTAGGCCCGTTGGGGGCCAACGTCCTGACTTTC; cdr3_aa: CASSLGPLGANVLTF
v_call: TRBV6-1; j_call: TRBJ1-5; d_call: .; clone_size: .; cdr3_nt: TGTGCCAGCAGTGAACAGGGAAATCTGGGCAATCAGCCCCAGCATTTT; cdr3_aa: CASSEQGNLGNQPQHF
v_call: TRBV6-2/TRBV6-3; j_call: TRBJ2-2; d_call: TRBD2; clone_size: .; cdr3_nt: TGTGCCAGCAGTTACCCGGGACTAGCGGGAGAGAGCACCGGGGAGCTGTTTTTT; cdr3_aa: CASSYPGLAGESTGELFF
v_call: TRBV15; j_call: TRBJ2-5; d_call: .; clone_size: .; cdr3_nt: TGTGCCACCAGCAGGAGCCCCGCGGAAGGAGAGACCCAGTACTTC; cdr3_aa: CATSRSPAEGETQYF
v_call: TRBV12-3/TRBV12-4; j_call: TRBJ1-4; d_call: .; clone_size: few; cdr3_nt: TGTGCCAGCACCGTACAGTCAACTAATGAAAAACTGTTTTTT; cdr3_aa: CASTVQSTNEKLFF
v_call: TRBV29-1; j_call: TRBJ1-5; d_call: .; clone_size: few; cdr3_nt: TGCAGCGTTGCTGGGCAGGCGGGTCAGCCCCAGCATTTT; cdr3_aa: CSVAGQAGQPQHF
v_call: TRBV19; j_call: TRBJ1-5; d_call: TRBD1; clone_size: many; cdr3_nt: TGTGCCAGTAGTATGACAGGGGCGAGCAATCAGCCCCAGCATTTT; cdr3_aa: CASSMTGASNQPQHF
v_call: TRBV29-1; j_call: TRBJ1-1; d_call: .; clone_size: many; cdr3_nt: TGCAGCGTTCGGGAATCTGAAGCTTTCTTT; cdr3_aa: CSVRESEAFF
v_call: TRBV12-3/TRBV12-4; j_call: TRBJ1-2; d_call: .; clone_size: many; cdr3_nt: TGTGCCAGCAGCACTCGGCCAAGGAATTATGGCTACACCTTC; cdr3_aa: CASSTRPRNYGYTF
v_call: TRBV19; j_call: TRBJ1-5; d_call: .; clone_size: .; cdr3_nt: TGTGCCAGTAGTCTCTGGCGGCAGCCCCAGCATTTT; cdr3_aa: CASSLWRQPQHF
v_call: TRBV10-3; j_call: TRBJ1-1; d_call: .; clone_size: many; cdr3_nt: TGTGCCATCAGTGAGTCGTACAGGGATACTGAAGCTTTCTTT; cdr3_aa: CAISESYRDTEAFF
v_call: TRBV5-1; j_call: TRBJ2-6; d_call: .; clone_size: few; cdr3_nt: TGCGCCAGCAGCTTGACATCCGTCCAGGCGGGGGCCAACGTCCTGACTTTC; cdr3_aa: CASSLTSVQAGANVLTF
v_call: TRBV5-5; j_call: TRBJ2-7; d_call: TRBD1; clone_size: .; cdr3_nt: TGTGCCAGCAGCCCCGGGACAGGCGGTCACGAGCAGTACTTC; cdr3_aa: CASSPGTGGHEQYF
v_call: TRBV11-2; j_call: TRBJ1-3; d_call: .; clone_size: many; cdr3_nt: TGTGCCAGCAGCCCCCCCCAGCATCCTGGAAACACCATATATTTT; cdr3_aa: CASSPPQHPGNTIYF
v_call: TRBV7-8; j_call: TRBJ2-1; d_call: .; clone_size: .; cdr3_nt: TGTGCCAGCAGCCCGGGACTCAGGGAGTTCTTC; cdr3_aa: CASSPGLREFF
v_call: TRBV20-1; j_call: TRBJ1-4; d_call: .; clone_size: .; cdr3_nt: TGCAGTGCTAAAGGGGGGGGCAAGGAAAAACTGTTTTTT; cdr3_aa: CSAKGGGKEKLFF
v_call: TRBV27; j_call: TRBJ2-5; d_call: TRBD1; clone_size: .; cdr3_nt: TGTGCCAGCAGTTTCGACAGGGGATATTTGGAGACCCAGTACTTC; cdr3_aa: CASSFDRGYLETQYF
v_call: TRBV3-1; j_call: TRBJ1-1; d_call: .; clone_size: few; cdr3_nt: TGTGCCAGCAGCCAAGGAGTCGCAGGGCGTCGTAGAGAAGCTTTCTTT; cdr3_aa: CASSQGVAGRRREAFF
v_call: TRBV7-7; j_call: TRBJ2-7; d_call: .; clone_size: .; cdr3_nt: TGTGCTAGCTCCCCCACGGAGGGCCAGGGGTACGAGCAGTACTTC; cdr3_aa: CASSPTEGQGYEQYF
v_call: TRBV5-6; j_call: TRBJ2-5; d_call: .; clone_size: many; cdr3_nt: TGTGCCAGCAGCTACCAGGGTTCAGAGACCCAGTACTTC; cdr3_aa: CASSYQGSETQYF
v_call: TRBV20-1; j_call: TRBJ1-1; d_call: .; clone_size: many; cdr3_nt: TGCAGTGCACTACCCCCCGGACAGCAAGCTTTCTTT; cdr3_aa: CSALPPGQQAFF
v_call: TRBV29-1; j_call: TRBJ1-1; d_call: .; clone_size: many; cdr3_nt: TGCAGCGTTGTGTGGGTAGGGGAAGCTTTCTTT; cdr3_aa: CSVVWVGEAFF
v_call: TRBV7-2; j_call: TRBJ1-1; d_call: .; clone_size: .; cdr3_nt: TGTGCCAGCATTCGAGGAGACCTACTTGAAGCTTTCTTT; cdr3_aa: CASIRGDLLEAFF
v_call: TRBV7-8; j_call: TRBJ1-2; d_call: .; clone_size: .; cdr3_nt: TGTGCCAGCAGCTTAGCGCACCACTATGGCTACACCTTC; cdr3_aa: CASSLAHHYGYTF
v_call: TRBV5-8; j_call: TRBJ1-4; d_call: .; clone_size: many; cdr3_nt: TGTGCCAGCAGCCTTGGGGGGGTCTCACGGGAAAAACTGTTTTTT; cdr3_aa: CASSLGGVSREKLFF
v_call: TRBV19; j_call: TRBJ1-5; d_call: .; clone_size: once; cdr3_nt: TGTGCCAGTAGTATCGACAGCCATCAGCCCCAGCATTTT; cdr3_aa: CASSIDSHQPQHF
v_call: TRBV2; j_call: TRBJ2-7; d_call: TRBD2; clone_size: .; cdr3_nt: TGTGCCAGCAAATTAGCGGGAGAAAGGGAGCAGTACTTC; cdr3_aa: CASKLAGEREQYF
v_call: TRBV20-1; j_call: TRBJ1-5; d_call: TRBD1; clone_size: many; cdr3_nt: TGCAGTGTGGGGACAGGTTCTTATAGCAATCAGCCCCAGCATTTT; cdr3_aa: CSVGTGSYSNQPQHF
v_call: TRBV5-4; j_call: TRBJ1-1; d_call: TRBD1; clone_size: once; cdr3_nt: TGTGCCAGCAGCTCCTGGACAGGGACTGAAGCTTTCTTT; cdr3_aa: CASSSWTGTEAFF
v_call: TRBV2; j_call: TRBJ2-5; d_call: TRBD2; clone_size: many; cdr3_nt: TGTGCCAGCAGGATCGGACTAGCCCCCGAAGAGACCCAGTACTTC; cdr3_aa: CASRIGLAPEETQYF
v_call: TRBV7-9; j_call: TRBJ1-2; d_call: .; clone_size: .; cdr3_nt: TGTGCCAGCAGCCCTAGCCCGGGGGCCATGTATGGCTACACCTTC; cdr3_aa: CASSPSPGAMYGYTF
v_call: TRBV4-1; j_call: TRBJ2-5; d_call: .; clone_size: .; cdr3_nt: TGCGCCAGCAGCCAAGAGGCCCAGTACTTC; cdr3_aa: CASSQEAQYF
v_call: TRBV28; j_call: TRBJ2-5; d_call: TRBD2; clone_size: .; cdr3_nt: TGTGCCAGCCGTGGCAGCGGGAGCTGGATAGAGACCCAGTACTTC; cdr3_aa: CASRGSGSWIETQYF
v_call: TRBV20-1; j_call: TRBJ2-1; d_call: .; clone_size: .; cdr3_nt: TGCAGTGCTACGGGACTTTCGGGTGAGCAGTTCTTC; cdr3_aa: CSATGLSGEQFF
v_call: TRBV19; j_call: TRBJ1-5; d_call: .; clone_size: many; cdr3_nt: TGTGCCAGTAGTATATACGTCCGGGGGCATCGAGGCAATCAGCCCCAGCATTTT; cdr3_aa: CASSIYVRGHRGNQPQHF
v_call: TRBV29-1; j_call: TRBJ2-1; d_call: TRBD2; clone_size: .; cdr3_nt: TGCAGCGTAGGTGATGAAAGCGGGAGCACCTACAATGAGCAGTTCTTC; cdr3_aa: CSVGDESGSTYNEQFF
v_call: TRBV11-2; j_call: TRBJ1-2; d_call: TRBD1; clone_size: once; cdr3_nt: TGTGCCAGCAGACCCACCCCAGGGGGCAGATATGGCTACATCTTC; cdr3_aa: CASRPTPGGRYGYIF
v_call: TRBV9; j_call: TRBJ2-3; d_call: TRBD2; clone_size: few; cdr3_nt: TGTGCCAGCAGCGGAGCGGGAGGGTACACAGATACGCAGTATTTT; cdr3_aa: CASSGAGGYTDTQYF
v_call: TRBV2; j_call: TRBJ2-5; d_call: TRBD2; clone_size: .; cdr3_nt: TGTGCCAGCAGTGACCGTGCGCGGGGGGCGGAGGTGACCCAGTACTTC; cdr3_aa: CASSDRARGAEVTQYF
v_call: TRBV12-5; j_call: TRBJ2-5; d_call: .; clone_size: many; cdr3_nt: TGTGCTAGTGGTCTGGGTAGGGGGGCTCCGGAAGAGACCCAGTACTTC; cdr3_aa: CASGLGRGAPEETQYF
v_call: TRBV29-1; j_call: TRBJ2-7; d_call: TRBD2; clone_size: few; cdr3_nt: TGCAGCGTTGTACTTGGACTAGCGGGAGACTACGAGCAGTACTTC; cdr3_aa: CSVVLGLAGDYEQYF
v_call: TRBV20-1; j_call: TRBJ2-5; d_call: .; clone_size: many; cdr3_nt: TGCAGTCCCAGGGGCAGGGCGCAAGAGACCCAGTACTTC; cdr3_aa: CSPRGRAQETQYF
v_call: TRBV10-3; j_call: TRBJ2-1; d_call: .; clone_size: .; cdr3_nt: TGTGCCATCAGTGAGCAGGGAGGAAAGTTCTTC; cdr3_aa: CAISEQGGKFF
v_call: TRBV10-3; j_call: TRBJ1-2; d_call: .; clone_size: once; cdr3_nt: TGTGCCGTCGCGGGGAACTATGGCTACACCTTC; cdr3_aa: CAVAGNYGYTF
v_call: TRBV19; j_call: TRBJ2-6; d_call: TRBD2; clone_size: .; cdr3_nt: TGTGCCAGTAGTATTACAGGACTAGCGGGGACTTTC; cdr3_aa: CASSITGLAGTF
v_call: TRBV7-3; j_call: TRBJ2-2; d_call: .; clone_size: .; cdr3_nt: TGTGCCAGCGGGAGTAGGGGGAACACCGGGGAGCTGTTTTTT; cdr3_aa: CASGSRGNTGELFF
v_call: TRBV7-9; j_call: TRBJ2-5; d_call: TRBD2; clone_size: .; cdr3_nt: TGTGCCAGCACCCGGGGGGAAGAGACCCAGTACTTC; cdr3_aa: CASTRGEETQYF
v_call: TRBV12-3/TRBV12-4; j_call: TRBJ1-3; d_call: .; clone_size: .; cdr3_nt: TGTGCCAGCAGTTTAGTACAGGGTCCTTGGGGAAACACCATATATTTT; cdr3_aa: CASSLVQGPWGNTIYF